Listed below are T cell receptor beta chains from one sample, sequenced in a study of radiotherapy plus CTLA-4 blockade in lung cancer. Profiling relied on immunoSEQ multiplex PCR, and the TCRdb table lists in-frame clones only, not all of them. The profile shows 35,000 to 45,000 clones, over 60% of them singletons. The material was peripheral blood, obtained from a patient treated with radiotherapy plus ipilimumab. These receptors came from a human donor with non-small cell lung cancer whose response to radiotherapy plus ipilimumab could not be evaluated. CDR3s include the opening cysteine and the closing phenylalanine or tryptophan. D genes are given only for firm matches. Clone size is not always given. Where it is, it says once, few, many or a class for expanded clones.

D,size,V,J,DNA,CDR3
NA,few,TRBV29-1,TRBJ2-7,TGCAGCGTTGGCGGGGTAGGCGAGCAGTACTTC,CSVGGVGEQYF
NA,few,TRBV5-6,TRBJ1-2,TGTGCCAGCAGCTTGGAGGGGAACTATGGCTACACCTTC,CASSLEGNYGYTF
TRBD1,few,TRBV5-1,TRBJ1-4,TGCGCCAGCAGTTCGAGCGGGACAGGGGTTGAAAAACTGTTTTTT,CASSSSGTGVEKLFF
NA,NA,TRBV4-3,TRBJ2-1,TGCGCCAGCAGCCAAGATCGAGGGACACACTCCTACAATGAGCAGTTCTTC,CASSQDRGTHSYNEQFF
NA,NA,TRBV6-6,TRBJ1-1,TGTGCCAGCAGCTACGGTCGGGACACCACTGAAGCTTTCTTT,CASSYGRDTTEAFF
NA,NA,TRBV6-4,TRBJ2-3,TGTGCCAGCAGTGACCCGATTATAGGGGATACTAGCACAGATACGCAGTATTTT,CASSDPIIGDTSTDTQYF
NA,NA,TRBV7-9,TRBJ1-1,TGTGCCAGCAGCCTATCCCAGCGTGAGAACACTGAAGCTTTCTTT,CASSLSQRENTEAFF
TRBD1,NA,TRBV11-2,TRBJ1-5,TGTGCCAGCAGACGGGCGGGAGGACAGGACCTCAATCAGCCCCAGCATTTT,CASRRAGGQDLNQPQHF
TRBD2,NA,TRBV9,TRBJ2-3,TGTGCCAGCAGCGTAGATAGCGGGGGGAGGACAGATACGCAGTATTTT,CASSVDSGGRTDTQYF
TRBD2,NA,TRBV7-2,TRBJ2-2,TGTGCCAGCAGCCGGTCGGGGGGGCTGAACACCGGGGAGCTGTTTTTT,CASSRSGGLNTGELFF
NA,NA,TRBV5-4,TRBJ2-1,TGTGCCAGCAGGCCGGGGTCCCGAGCCGGCAATGAGCAGTTCTTC,CASRPGSRAGNEQFF
NA,NA,TRBV7-9,TRBJ2-7,TGTGCCAGCAGCCAAGACAGCAAACCGATTTTCGAGCAGTACTTC,CASSQDSKPIFEQYF
TRBD1,NA,TRBV11-2,TRBJ2-7,TGTGCCAGCAGCACACACAGGGGGCGCGCCTACGAGCAGTACTTC,CASSTHRGRAYEQYF
NA,few,TRBV30,TRBJ1-1,TGTGCCTGTGGCGTTGACAGTCCGAACACTGAAGCTTTCTTT,CACGVDSPNTEAFF
TRBD2,once,TRBV7-2,TRBJ2-7,TGTGCCAGCAGCTCAGACAGCGGGATTCCCTACGAGCAGTACTTC,CASSSDSGIPYEQYF
TRBD1,NA,TRBV4-3,TRBJ1-1,TGCGCCAGCAGCCCAGGGACAGGGGGTACTGAAGCTTTCTTT,CASSPGTGGTEAFF
TRBD2,NA,TRBV19,TRBJ2-7,TGTGCCAGTAGTGCCAGGACTAGCGGGAGATCATACGAGCAGTACTTC,CASSARTSGRSYEQYF
NA,NA,TRBV19,TRBJ1-2,TGTGCCAGTAGTCCCCTTGGGCAGGGGAACTATGGCTACACCTTC,CASSPLGQGNYGYTF
NA,NA,TRBV19,TRBJ1-1,TGTGCCAGTAGTATGGGCAGGGCCCCCGACACTGAAGCTTTCTTT,CASSMGRAPDTEAFF
TRBD2,once,TRBV4-3,TRBJ2-3,TGCGCCAGCGGCCAACTAGCGGGGACGCCAGATACGCAGTATTTT,CASGQLAGTPDTQYF
NA,NA,TRBV6-5,TRBJ1-1,TGTGCCAGCAGTTACTCTTACCTGACAGGGAACACTGAAGCTTTCTTT,CASSYSYLTGNTEAFF
TRBD1,NA,TRBV5-1,TRBJ1-2,TGCGCCAGCAGCGCCGCTCGGGACAGGGCCCTCACAAGTGGCTACACCTTC,CASSAARDRALTSGYTF
NA,NA,TRBV28,TRBJ1-2,TGTGCCAGCAGTTTCTCAGGGTTTGGCTACACCTTC,CASSFSGFGYTF
TRBD1,once,TRBV19,TRBJ1-1,TGTGCCAGTAGTATTACAGGGGCGGTGAACACTGAAGCTTTCTTT,CASSITGAVNTEAFF
TRBD1,NA,TRBV5-1,TRBJ1-2,TGCGCCAGCAGCAGAGGGACAGGGGAGAGGTATGGCTACACCTTC,CASSRGTGERYGYTF
NA,NA,TRBV19,TRBJ2-1,TGTGCCAGTAATCCCTCCAGGGGAATAACAATTGAGCAGTTCTTC,CASNPSRGITIEQFF
NA,NA,TRBV5-1,TRBJ2-5,TGCGCCAGCAGCACCGGACCCAGGGCCCAGTACTTC,CASSTGPRAQYF
TRBD1,NA,TRBV11-1,TRBJ1-4,TGTGCCAGCAGTCGGACAGGGGAAGATGAAAAACTGTTTTTT,CASSRTGEDEKLFF
NA,NA,TRBV29-1,TRBJ1-5,TGCAGCGTTGAAGACGGTCCCAATCAGCCCCAGCATTTT,CSVEDGPNQPQHF
NA,few,TRBV9,TRBJ2-7,TGTGCCAGCAGCTTGGGGGGAGACGAGCAGTACTTC,CASSLGGDEQYF
NA,NA,TRBV2,TRBJ2-7,TGTGCCAGCAAAGCAAGCGAGCAGTACTTC,CASKASEQYF
NA,NA,TRBV19,TRBJ1-5,TGTGCCAGTAGTATAGAGGGAGGCTGGGGGAATCAGCCCCAGCATTTT,CASSIEGGWGNQPQHF
TRBD2,NA,TRBV7-8,TRBJ2-7,TGTGCCAGCAGCTCCCGGGGGGACCGGGACCCGCGGTACTTC,CASSSRGDRDPRYF
NA,NA,TRBV20-1,TRBJ1-1,TGCAGTGCATACAGAAACACTGAAGCTTTCTTT,CSAYRNTEAFF
TRBD1,few,TRBV30,TRBJ1-6,TGTGCCTGGAGTAGACTAGGGACAGATAATTCACCCCTCCACTTT,CAWSRLGTDNSPLHF